This note documents a single TCR beta chain sequence. What the recovered Cohort 3 donors had was two negative PCRs, clearance, or symptom resolution. The sample comes from a study of blood T cell repertoires in COVID-19. Overall study context: The United States, Italy and Spain supplied acute and convalescent COVID-19 samples. PBMCs, B-cell-depleted T cells, or T cells provided the cDNA or gDNA that made up the material.

Source study methods: Amplifying reference gene primers gave estimates of nucleated cell counts. Generated by immunoSEQ multiplex PCR, the TCRdb table keeps only in-frame clones and is missing some. The V and J calls and clone size are taken from that table; D and trimming were inferred from the DNA. Of 250,000 or so clones listed, roughly 87% were seen once; the top ten hold more than 10%. J lost 5 bases, V lost 5 bases, and 10 bases had no gene match. Looked up from germline, CDR1 is SGHVS and CDR2 is FQNEAQ. The length of the CDR3 is 15 residues. The source of this sequence is a man aged 25 to 45 who had recovered from COVID-19. The chain couples TRBV7-8 to TRBJ2-7, with TRBD1 identical over 9 bases. Material for sequencing was PBMCs or T cells enriched from blood (not recorded which). The CDR3 DNA reads TGTGCCAGCAGCCTTACAGGGGGCTTTAACCACGAGCAGTACTTC. It translates to CASSLTGGFNHEQYF. Full variable domain (remainder filled in from reference TRBV7-8 and TRBJ2-7): GAGVSQSPRYKVAKRGQDVALRCDPISGHVSLFWYQQALGQGPEFLTYFQNEAQLDKSGLPSDRFFAERPEGSVSTLKIQRTQQEDSAVYLCASSLTGGFNHEQYFGPGTRLTVT.